The 32 T cell receptor beta chains given below trace back to one sample, sequenced in a study of T-cell memory formation after mild COVID-19. TCRdb itself ran the 5' RACE reads through MiXCR, one entry per CDR3 protein. The sample records some 57,000 distinct CDR3 sequences, 9% to 15% being singletons. Sequencing used PBMCs or a T cell subset sorted from them (not recorded which). These receptors were obtained from a man between 18 and 29 years old who had mild COVID-19 (a few samples of this study predate the infection). Cell type and time point are not known.

The genes are TRBV5-5 and TRBJ1-1; the match to TRBD1 covers 9 bases. This CDR3 has 15 residues. V lost 2 bases to trimming and J lost 3 bases; unmatched junction nucleotides: 5. Germline V CDR1 and CDR2: SGHKS, YYEKEE (reference sequence). CDR3 region: CASSLYTGGDTEAFF. The CDR3 DNA reads TGTGCCAGCAGCTTATATACAGGGGGCGACACTGAAGCTTTCTTT. The whole variable domain, filled in from reference TRBV5-5 and TRBJ1-1, reads DAGVTQSPTHLIKTRGQQVTLRCSPISGHKSVSWYQQVLGQGPQFIFQYYEKEERGRGNFPDRFSARQFPNYSSELNVNALLLGDSALYLCASSLYTGGDTEAFFGQGTRLTVV.

The rearrangement joins TRBV9 to TRBJ2-1; D unclear. V gave up 0 bases and J gave up 6 bases, with 4 bases separating them. This CDR3 comprises 12 residues. Germline lookup yields CDR1 SGDLS and CDR2 YYNGEE. CDR3 DNA: TGTGCCAGCAGCGTAGACGGCAATGAGCAGTTCTTC. Translated: CASSVDGNEQFF.

This clonotype was counted a few times. The chain has TRBV9 and TRBJ1-1; D is perhaps TRBD1 (5 bases). Germline V CDR1 and CDR2: SGDLS, YYNGEE. V shed 4 bases and J shed 3 bases, with 16 bases lying between them. The CDR3 covers 15 residues. The CDR3 sequence is CASSQLEQGDTEAFF. CDR3 in DNA: TGTGCCAGCAGCCAACTCGAGCAGGGAGACACTGAAGCTTTCTTT.

Sample share makes this clonotype medium-sized. V usage is TRBV19 and J usage is TRBJ2-1, with 9 bases matching TRBD2. V shed 5 bases and J 8 bases; nucleotides not matched to a gene: 7. The germline gives CDR1 LNHDA, CDR2 SQIVND (reference sequence). The CDR3 covers 14 residues. CDR3 sequence reads: CASSSRGGHDEQFF. CDR3 in DNA: TGTGCCAGTAGTTCGCGGGGGGGCCATGATGAGCAGTTCTTC.

The chain uses TRBV12-3 or TRBV12-4 and TRBJ2-3; D is possibly TRBD1 (5 bases). Trimming removed 7 bases from V and 4 bases from J, with 12 bases in between. The CDR3 extends over 13 amino acids. DNA for the CDR3: TGTGCCAGCACCCCCCAGGGTGCAGATACGCAGTATTTT. It is translated as CASTPQGADTQYF.

This chain uses TRBV27 with TRBJ1-2; D is undetermined. Deletions cut 6 bases from V and 0 bases from J, with 17 bases between. Germline values: CDR1 MNHEY, CDR2 SMNVEV (reference sequence). This CDR3 is 16 amino acids long. The DNA for the CDR3 is TGTGCCAGCAGGGGATTGTGGGGAGAGCCTAACTATGGCTACACCTTC. Protein product: CASRGLWGEPNYGYTF.

Many counts were recorded for this clonotype. The chain recombines TRBV5-4 with TRBJ2-5; 11 bases match TRBD2. The J segment lost 5 bases and the V segment lost 4 bases, leaving 10 bases of the junction unmatched. CDR3 length: 16 residues. Germline V gene sequence: CDR1 SGHNT, CDR2 YYREEE (reference sequence). CDR3 region: CASSLAGGTSRETQYF. CDR3 in DNA: TGTGCCAGCAGCCTAGCGGGGGGAACTTCGCGGGAGACCCAGTACTTC.

J is TRBJ2-5 and V is TRBV7-8; possible D gene TRBD2, 7 bases. Trimming cost V 0 bases and J 7 bases, with 21 bases left between them. Germline lookup yields CDR1 SGHVS and CDR2 FQNEAQ. This CDR3 contains 17 residues. The CDR3 loop is CASSLAIRRGGRGTQYF. The DNA for the CDR3 is TGTGCCAGCAGCTTAGCGATACGGAGGGGGGGGCGTGGGACCCAGTACTTC.

The chain couples TRBV18 to TRBJ2-5; D unresolved. The CDR3 length is 12 residues. Deletions cut 6 bases from V and 5 bases from J, with 10 bases between. Per the germline V gene, CDR1 is KGHSH and CDR2 is LQKENI. CDR3 amino acids: CASSQDGETQYF. In nucleotides, the CDR3 is TGTGCCAGCTCGCAAGATGGGGAGACCCAGTACTTC.

This chain links TRBV5-1 with TRBJ2-7, with 7 bases aligning to TRBD1. The CDR3 is 13 residues long. Unmatched junction bases numbered 6, after V lost 5 bases and J lost 4 bases. Germline lookup yields CDR1 SGHRS and CDR2 YFSETQ. The CDR3 coding sequence is TGCGCCAGCAGAAAAACAGGGGAATACGAGCAGTACTTC. It yields the protein CASRKTGEYEQYF.

This clonotype has only a few counts. The chain joins TRBV11-2 to TRBJ1-5; no clear D. Germline assignment: CDR1 SGHAT and CDR2 FQNNGV. The CDR3 runs to 13 residues. Trimming cost V 0 bases and J 6 bases, with 6 bases left between them. DNA for the CDR3: TGTGCCAGCAGCTTAGATTACAGTCAGCCCCAGCATTTT. Translating it yields CASSLDYSQPQHF.

The J gene is TRBJ1-4, the V gene TRBV12-3 or TRBV12-4; 7 positions match TRBD1. With V trimmed by 4 bases and J by 0 bases, 2 bases remained unmatched. This CDR3 comprises 15 residues. The CDR3 is CASSSQGATNEKLFF. The CDR3 nucleotides read TGTGCCAGCAGTTCGCAGGGGGCAACTAATGAAAAACTGTTTTTT.

The chain carries TRBV7-2 and TRBJ1-3; no firm D call. The CDR3 spans 13 residues. Germline CDR1 SGHTA, CDR2 FQGNSA. The V end was cut by 5 bases, the J end by 4 bases, with 9 bases between. CDR3 nucleotides: TGTGCCAGCAGCCAGTCGGTGGGAAACACCATATATTTT. It yields the protein CASSQSVGNTIYF.

In its sample, this clonotype was seen many times. The genes are TRBV20-1 and TRBJ2-1, with 10 positions matching TRBD2. Germline V gene data show CDR1 as DFQATT and CDR2 as SNEGSKA (reference sequence). The CDR3 loop spans 13 amino acids. With V trimmed by 5 bases and J by 10 bases, 8 bases remained unmatched. The CDR3 sequence is CSAQAGGDREQFF. The CDR3 DNA follows: TGCAGTGCTCAAGCGGGGGGGGACAGGGAGCAGTTCTTC.

At least ten counts were recorded for this clonotype. The chain couples TRBV4-3 to TRBJ1-6, with 9 bases matching TRBD1. The CDR3 contains 14 residues. Germline CDR1 and CDR2: LGHNA and YSLEER. J gave up 11 bases and V 6 bases, and 8 bases lay outside the gene matches. CDR3 DNA: TGCGCCAGCAGTTCCGGGACAGGGTATCCACCCCTCCACTTT. Its protein product is CASSSGTGYPPLHF.

The rearrangement uses TRBV12-3 or TRBV12-4 and TRBJ1-2; D is uncertain. V was pared by 4 bases and J by 4 bases, with 10 bases between. The CDR3 is 13 amino acids. The CDR3 loop reads CASSSTDSYGYTF. DNA of the CDR3: TGTGCCAGCAGTTCGACGGATTCCTATGGCTACACCTTC.

This clonotype was seen more than once but under ten times. The chain uses TRBV9 and TRBJ2-1, with D possibly TRBD2 on 5 matching bases. This CDR3 is built from 13 residues. CDR1 SGDLS and CDR2 YYNGEE come from the germline V gene. Trimming took 4 bases from V and 5 from J, leaving 10 bases between them. The CDR3 nucleotides read TGTGCCAGCAGCTTCGGGGTGAACAATGAGCAGTTCTTC. Its protein is CASSFGVNNEQFF.

This clonotype was picked up many times. The rearrangement joins TRBV7-2 to TRBJ2-1, with 12 nucleotides matching TRBD1. Germline loops: CDR1 SGHTA, CDR2 FQGNSA. V was pared by 5 bases and J by 6 bases, with 2 bases of the junction left unmatched. The CDR3 has 14 residues. The CDR3 nucleotides are TGTGCCAGCAGCCGGGACAGGGGGCCCAATGAGCAGTTCTTC. Its protein product is CASSRDRGPNEQFF.

This clonotype has just a few counts. Germline is not matched at one junction end, which may reflect a read error. Here the CDR3 reads CAISEPGPQVF. The CDR3 bases are TGTGCCATCAGTGAACCGGGACCCCAGGTCTTC. The rearrangement uses TRBV10-3 and TRBJ2-1, with D perhaps given as TRBD1 or TRBD2 (5 bases each). The CDR3 spans 11 residues. CDR1 ENHRY and CDR2 SYGVKD come from the germline V gene.

This clonotype was counted a few times. The chain uses TRBV29-1 and TRBJ2-1, with D possibly being TRBD1 or TRBD2 (6 bases each). V was trimmed by 5 bases and J by 4 bases, leaving 9 bases between them. The CDR3 has 12 amino acids. CDR1 and CDR2 from the germline V gene are SQVTM and ANQGSEA. This chain's CDR3 is CSVRGTYNEQFF. DNA for the CDR3: TGCAGCGTTCGCGGGACATACAATGAGCAGTTCTTC.

This clonotype was seen a handful of times. The chain recombines TRBV12-5 with TRBJ2-7; D is unresolved. Germline V gives CDR1 LGHNT, CDR2 FRNRAP. The CDR3 sequence is 16 residues long. V was clipped by 5 bases and J by 0 bases, with 17 bases between them. The CDR3 region is CASGPDPRAGSYEQYV. CDR3 nucleotides: TGTGCTAGTGGTCCCGACCCTAGGGCCGGCTCCTACGAGCAGTACGTC.

This clonotype turned up a few times. The genes are TRBV5-1 and TRBJ2-7; 9 nucleotides align to TRBD1. Trimming removed 9 bases from V and 3 bases from J; junction bases left unmatched: 7. Germline CDR1 SGHRS, CDR2 YFSETQ. This CDR3 region has 13 residues. For the CDR3, the DNA is TGCGCCACACGGCCGGGACAGGGCTACGAGCAGTACTTC. Translated, it gives CATRPGQGYEQYF.

To note about this clonotype: The DNA is left out, because the CDR3 cannot be placed on it with certainty; the CDR3 is given as TCRdb lists it. The genes are TRBV5-1 and TRBJ2-2; TRBD1 is taken as the D call from the table, unchecked against the DNA. Germline V lookup: CDR1 SGHRS, CDR2 YFSETQ. The CDR3 is 18 amino acids in total, end residues counted. The CDR3 is CASSLESGRGWNTGSCFF.

A few counts support this clonotype. This sequence joins TRBV6-1 and TRBJ1-1; D is unresolved. Per germline, CDR1 MNHNS and CDR2 SASEGT. The CDR3 sequence is 15 residues long. The V end lost 7 bases, the J end lost 0 bases, and 15 bases lay between the germline ends. CDR3 loop: CASTDTSFMNTEAFF. CDR3 nucleotides: TGTGCCAGCACAGACACCTCGTTCATGAACACTGAAGCTTTCTTT.

The J gene is TRBJ1-1, the V gene TRBV10-3, with D possibly TRBD1 on 5 matching bases. The V end lost 7 bases, the J end lost 1 base, and 10 bases lay between the germline ends. Germline CDR1 ENHRY, CDR2 SYGVKD. The CDR3 loop spans 13 amino acids. The CDR3 sequence: CAITLGENTEAFF. The CDR3, as DNA: TGTGCCATCACCCTAGGGGAGAACACTGAAGCTTTCTTT.

The genes are TRBV7-2 and TRBJ1-4; 7 nucleotides line up with TRBD1. The CDR3 has 14 residues. The germline V gene has CDR1 SGHTA and CDR2 FQGNSA. Trimming at V came to 6 bases and at J to 8 bases, leaving 9 bases not matched to a gene. CDR3 loop: CASSYRGLDEKLFF. In DNA form, the CDR3 reads TGTGCCAGCAGTTACAGGGGTTTGGACGAAAAACTGTTTTTT. The full variable domain, its missing parts supplied by reference TRBV7-2 and TRBJ1-4, is GAGVSQSPSNKVTEKGKDVELRCDPISGHTALYWYRQSLGQGLEFLIYFQGNSAPDKSGLPSDRFSAERTGGSVSTLTIQRTQQEDSAVYLCASSYRGLDEKLFFGSGTQLSVL.

At least ten counts were recorded for this clonotype. The chain carries TRBV6-6 and TRBJ1-5; D not certain. The V end lost 6 bases, the J end lost 7 bases, and 7 bases lay between the germline ends. This CDR3 contains 11 residues. From germline, CDR1 is MNHNY and CDR2 SVGAGI (reference sequence). The CDR3 reads CASSSEQPQHF. In nucleotides, the CDR3 is TGTGCCAGCAGCTCCGAACAGCCCCAGCATTTT.

The sample holds many counts of this clonotype. This chain joins TRBV29-1 and TRBJ2-7, with TRBD2 as a possible D gene (5 bases). Trimming pared 2 bases from V and 4 bases from J, leaving 9 bases between. Looked up from germline, CDR1 is SQVTM and CDR2 is ANQGSEA. The CDR3 length is 12 residues. The CDR3 protein is CSVETRDYEQYF. The CDR3 nucleotides read TGCAGCGTTGAAACTAGGGATTACGAGCAGTACTTC.

This clonotype showed up just a few times. This sequence joins TRBV9 and TRBJ2-2, with 7 bases lining up with TRBD1. V lost 3 bases to trimming and J lost 1 base; unmatched junction nucleotides: 6. The CDR3 runs to 16 residues. Germline CDR1 reads SGDLS; CDR2 reads YYNGEE. The chain's CDR3 is CASSARDRVNTGELFF. The CDR3 nucleotides are TGTGCCAGCAGCGCTAGGGACAGAGTGAACACCGGGGAGCTGTTTTTT.

The chain carries TRBV4-2 and TRBJ2-7; D remains unclear. Germline values: CDR1 LGHNA, CDR2 YNFKEQ. V gave up 7 bases and J gave up 1 base, with 17 bases separating them. This CDR3 spans 15 amino acids. The CDR3 region is CASTTRNQVSYEQYV. DNA for the CDR3: TGTGCCAGCACTACCCGAAATCAGGTTTCCTACGAGCAGTACGTC.

The chain links TRBV13 to TRBJ2-7; 7 bases line up with TRBD1. In germline, CDR1 is PRHDT, CDR2 FYEKMQ (reference sequence). The CDR3 consists of 15 residues. Trimming removed 2 bases from V and 5 bases from J; junction bases left unmatched: 9. The CDR3 region has the DNA TGTGCCAGCAGCTTACGCCTGACAGGGTACGACGAGCAGTACTTC. This encodes CASSLRLTGYDEQYF.

Of note for this clonotype: A junction boundary mismatches the germline segment, possibly from a read error. The chain is built from TRBV4-2 and TRBJ2-2, with 7 bases identical to TRBD2. This CDR3 is built from 16 residues. Per the germline V gene, CDR1 is LGHNA and CDR2 is YNFKEQ. This CDR3 is CPSSQAGNTNTGELFF. The DNA for the CDR3 is TGTCCCAGCAGCCAAGCGGGGAACACGAACACCGGGGAGCTGTTTTTT.